The entry below gives a single T cell receptor beta chain sequence along with its context. Sequencing was performed with immunoSEQ multiplex PCR; in TCRdb, only in-frame clones are kept and a portion is missing. The repertoire holds 81,000 or so clones, more than 75% seen once, with around 1% in the top ten. This record belongs to a study of radiotherapy plus CTLA-4 blockade in lung cancer. The germline V and J ends were trimmed by 5 bases and 0 bases, with 10 bases remaining between them. The CDR3 has 15 residues. Germline V gives CDR1 SGHTA, CDR2 FQGNSA. The TCR sequence derives from a human donor with non-small cell lung cancer who had stable disease on radiotherapy plus ipilimumab. This sequence joins TRBV7-2 and TRBJ1-4; the D is unclear. The sample in question was peripheral blood, obtained from a patient treated with radiotherapy plus ipilimumab. CDR3 loop: CASSPGRATNEKLFF. The DNA for the CDR3 is TGTGCCAGCAGCCCCGGACGGGCAACTAATGAAAAACTGTTTTTT.